This T cell receptor beta chain was recorded in a study of CD8 T cells in ankylosing spondylitis. General study findings and limits: Blood from ankylosing spondylitis patients appeared to carry a characteristic eight-variant TCR beta motif. Reactive arthritis synovial fluid and blood were previously reported to contain some motif variants. Relatively scarce in peripheral blood, disease-linked clones were CD8+.

This clonotype was seen many times. Its antigen remains unidentified. MiXCR, applied by TCRdb to the 5' RACE reads, yields one record per CDR3 protein. The sample consists of 500,000 to 650,000 distinct CDR3 sequences, less than 6% of them appearing once. Trimming shortened V by 6 bases and J by 6 bases, and 13 bases separated the two germline ends. The CDR3 extends over 12 amino acids. Germline-derived CDR1 and CDR2 are DFQATT and SNEGSKA (reference sequence). The sequenced material came from blood, either unsorted or a sorted T cell fraction (not recorded which). The chain is built from TRBV20-1 and TRBJ2-3; D is possibly TRBD2 (6 bases). The origin of this receptor is a male donor with ankylosing spondylitis. The DNA of the CDR3 is TGCAGTGCGGGAGGCCCGGGGGATACGCAGTATTTT. Encoded protein: CSAGGPGDTQYF.